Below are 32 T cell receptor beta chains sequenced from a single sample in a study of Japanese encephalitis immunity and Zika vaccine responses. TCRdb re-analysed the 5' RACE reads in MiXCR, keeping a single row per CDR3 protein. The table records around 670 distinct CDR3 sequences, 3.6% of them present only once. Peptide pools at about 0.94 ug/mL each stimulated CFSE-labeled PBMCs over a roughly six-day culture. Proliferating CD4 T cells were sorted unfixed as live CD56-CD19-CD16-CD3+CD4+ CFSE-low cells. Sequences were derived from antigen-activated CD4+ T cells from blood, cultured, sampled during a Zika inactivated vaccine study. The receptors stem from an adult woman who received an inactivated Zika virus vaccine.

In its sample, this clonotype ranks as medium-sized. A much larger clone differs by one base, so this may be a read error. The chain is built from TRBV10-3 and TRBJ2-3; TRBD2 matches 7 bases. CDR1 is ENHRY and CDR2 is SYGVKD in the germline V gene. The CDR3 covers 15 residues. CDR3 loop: CAIRPAGVDADTHYF. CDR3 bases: TGTGCCATCAGACCGGCGGGGGTCGACGCAGATACGCATTATTTT.

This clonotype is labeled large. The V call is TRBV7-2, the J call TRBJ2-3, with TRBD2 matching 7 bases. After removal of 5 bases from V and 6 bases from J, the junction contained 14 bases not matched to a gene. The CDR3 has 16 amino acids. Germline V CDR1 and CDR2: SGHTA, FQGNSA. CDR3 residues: CASSQKAGFRFDTQYF. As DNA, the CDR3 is TGTGCCAGCAGCCAGAAAGCGGGGTTTAGGTTTGATACGCAGTATTTT.

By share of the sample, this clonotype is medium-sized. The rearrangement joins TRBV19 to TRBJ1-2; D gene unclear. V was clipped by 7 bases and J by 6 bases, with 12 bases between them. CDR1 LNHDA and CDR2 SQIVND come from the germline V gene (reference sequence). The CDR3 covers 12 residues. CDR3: CASNTPGDGYTF. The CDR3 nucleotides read TGTGCCAGTAACACGCCAGGCGATGGCTACACCTTC. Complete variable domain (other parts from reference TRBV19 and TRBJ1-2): DGGITQSPKYLFRKEGQNVTLSCEQNLNHDAMYWYRQDPGQGLRLIYYSQIVNDFQKGDIAEGYSVSREKKESFPLTVTSAQKNPTAFYLCASNTPGDGYTFGSGTRLTVV.

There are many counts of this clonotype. CDR3 in amino acids: CASSQGPGSTDTQYF. In DNA, the CDR3 is TGTGCCAGCAGCCAAGGTCCGGGTAGCACAGATACGCAGTATTTT. This chain uses TRBV3-1 with TRBJ2-3; D is unclear. The CDR3 totals 15 residues. The ends were cut back, 1 base at V and 0 bases at J, with 8 bases in the middle. From germline, CDR1 is LGHDT and CDR2 YNNKEL (reference sequence).

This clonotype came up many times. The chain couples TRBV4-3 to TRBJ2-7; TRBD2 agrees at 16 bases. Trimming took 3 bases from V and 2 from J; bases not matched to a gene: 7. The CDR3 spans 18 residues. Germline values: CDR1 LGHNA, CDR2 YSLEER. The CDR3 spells CASSHSGTSGGEAYEQYF. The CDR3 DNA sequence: TGCGCCAGCAGCCACTCCGGGACTAGCGGGGGGGAGGCCTACGAGCAGTACTTC.

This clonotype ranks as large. The CDR3 nucleotides are TGCAGTTCCTTACGGGCTAGCGGGGGGTACACAGATACGCAGTATTTT. This translates into CSSLRASGGYTDTQYF. The genes are TRBV20-1 and TRBJ2-3, with TRBD2 matching over 11 bases. Trimming cost V 8 bases and J 2 bases; bases outside gene matches: 12. The CDR3 covers 16 residues. CDR1 is DFQATT and CDR2 is SNEGSKA in the germline V gene (reference sequence).

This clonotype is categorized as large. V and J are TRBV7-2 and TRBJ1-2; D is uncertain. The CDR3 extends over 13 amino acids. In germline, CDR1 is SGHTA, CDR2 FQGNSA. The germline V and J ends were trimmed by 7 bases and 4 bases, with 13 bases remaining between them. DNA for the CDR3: TGTGCCAGCACCCTAGTTGGGAGCTATGGCTACACCTTC. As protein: CASTLVGSYGYTF.

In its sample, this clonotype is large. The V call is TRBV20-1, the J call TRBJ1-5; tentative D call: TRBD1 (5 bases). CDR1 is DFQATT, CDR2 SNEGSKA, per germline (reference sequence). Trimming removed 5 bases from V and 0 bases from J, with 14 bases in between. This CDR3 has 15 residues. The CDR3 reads CSASDTRYSNQPQHF. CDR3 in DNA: TGCAGTGCTTCGGACACCCGTTATAGCAATCAGCCCCAGCATTTT.

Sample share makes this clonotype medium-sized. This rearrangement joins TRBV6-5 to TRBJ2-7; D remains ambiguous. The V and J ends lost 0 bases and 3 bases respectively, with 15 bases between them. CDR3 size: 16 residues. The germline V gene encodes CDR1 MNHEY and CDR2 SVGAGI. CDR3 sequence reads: CASSYSATLSLYEQYF. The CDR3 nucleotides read TGTGCCAGCAGTTACTCGGCCACCCTAAGCCTCTACGAGCAGTACTTC.

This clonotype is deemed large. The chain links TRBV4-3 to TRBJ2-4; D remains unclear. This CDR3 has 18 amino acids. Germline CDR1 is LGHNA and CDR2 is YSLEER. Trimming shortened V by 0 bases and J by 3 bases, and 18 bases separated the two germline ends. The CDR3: CASSQDRADPWGKNIQYF. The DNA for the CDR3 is TGCGCCAGCAGCCAAGATAGGGCGGATCCCTGGGGCAAAAACATTCAGTACTTC.

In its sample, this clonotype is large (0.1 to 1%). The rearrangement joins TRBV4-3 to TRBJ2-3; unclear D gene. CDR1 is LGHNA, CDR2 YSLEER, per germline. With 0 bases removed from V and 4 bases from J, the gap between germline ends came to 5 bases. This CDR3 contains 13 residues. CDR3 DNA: TGCGCCAGCAGCCAAGATCATTCAGATACGCAGTATTTT. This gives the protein CASSQDHSDTQYF.

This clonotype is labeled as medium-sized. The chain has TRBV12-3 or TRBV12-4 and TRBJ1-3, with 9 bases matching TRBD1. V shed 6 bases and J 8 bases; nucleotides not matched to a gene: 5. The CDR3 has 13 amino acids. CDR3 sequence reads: CASSRQGVDTIYF. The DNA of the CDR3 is TGTGCCAGCAGCCGACAGGGGGTCGACACCATATATTTT.

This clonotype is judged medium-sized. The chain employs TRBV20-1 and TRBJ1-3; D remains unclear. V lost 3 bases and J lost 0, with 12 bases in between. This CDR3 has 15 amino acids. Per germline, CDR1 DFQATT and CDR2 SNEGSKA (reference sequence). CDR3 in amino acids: CSARPPTDSGNTIYF. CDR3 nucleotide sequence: TGCAGTGCTAGGCCCCCAACAGACTCTGGAAACACCATATATTTT.

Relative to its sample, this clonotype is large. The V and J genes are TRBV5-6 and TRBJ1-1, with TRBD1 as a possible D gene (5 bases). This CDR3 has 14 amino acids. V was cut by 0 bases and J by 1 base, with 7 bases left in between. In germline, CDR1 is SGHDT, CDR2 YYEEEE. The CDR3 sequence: CASSLVRENTEAFF. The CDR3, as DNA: TGTGCCAGCAGCTTGGTCAGGGAGAACACTGAAGCTTTCTTT.

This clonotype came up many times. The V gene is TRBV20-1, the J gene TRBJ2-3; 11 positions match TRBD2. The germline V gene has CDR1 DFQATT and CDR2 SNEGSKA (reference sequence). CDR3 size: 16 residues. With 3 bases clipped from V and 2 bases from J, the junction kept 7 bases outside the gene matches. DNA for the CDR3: TGCAGTGCTAGCCCTACTAGCGGGGGATACACAGATACGCAGTATTTT. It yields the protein CSASPTSGGYTDTQYF.

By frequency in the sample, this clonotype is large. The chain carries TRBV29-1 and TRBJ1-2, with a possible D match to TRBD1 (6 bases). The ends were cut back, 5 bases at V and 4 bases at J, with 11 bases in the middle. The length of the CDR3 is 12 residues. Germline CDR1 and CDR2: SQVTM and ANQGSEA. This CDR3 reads CSVYGQLYGYTF. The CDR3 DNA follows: TGCAGCGTTTACGGACAGCTCTATGGCTACACCTTC. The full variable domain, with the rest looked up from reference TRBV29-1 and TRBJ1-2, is SAVISQKPSRDICQRGTSLTIQCQVDSQVTMMFWYRQQPGQSLTLIATANQGSEATYESGFVIDKFPISRPNLTFSTLTVSNMSPEDSSIYLCSVYGQLYGYTFGSGTRLTVV.

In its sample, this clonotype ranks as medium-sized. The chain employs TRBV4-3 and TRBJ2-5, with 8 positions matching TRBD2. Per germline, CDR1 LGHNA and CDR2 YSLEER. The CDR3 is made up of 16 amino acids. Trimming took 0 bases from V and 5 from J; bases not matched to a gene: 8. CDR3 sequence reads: CASSQDSPGGWETQYF. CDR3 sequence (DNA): TGCGCCAGCAGCCAAGATTCCCCGGGGGGGTGGGAGACCCAGTACTTC.

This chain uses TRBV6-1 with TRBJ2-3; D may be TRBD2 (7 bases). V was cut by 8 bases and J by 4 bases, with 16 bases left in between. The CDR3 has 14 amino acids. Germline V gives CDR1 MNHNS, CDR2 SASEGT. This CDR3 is CASGEGGDADTQYF. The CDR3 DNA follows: TGTGCCAGCGGAGAGGGGGGGGACGCAGATACGCAGTATTTT.

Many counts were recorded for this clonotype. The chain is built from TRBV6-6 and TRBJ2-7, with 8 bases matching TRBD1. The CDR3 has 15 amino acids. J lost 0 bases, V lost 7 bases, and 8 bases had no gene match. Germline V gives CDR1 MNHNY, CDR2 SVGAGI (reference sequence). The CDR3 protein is CASTKRGTGSYEQYF. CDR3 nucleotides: TGTGCCAGCACCAAGAGGGGGACAGGCTCCTACGAGCAGTACTTC.

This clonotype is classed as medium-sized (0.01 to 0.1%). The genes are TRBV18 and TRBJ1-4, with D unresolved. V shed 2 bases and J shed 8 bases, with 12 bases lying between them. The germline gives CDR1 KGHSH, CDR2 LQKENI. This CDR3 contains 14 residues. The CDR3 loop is CASSPAGQREKLFF. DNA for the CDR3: TGTGCCAGCTCACCAGCCGGCCAGCGCGAAAAACTGTTTTTT. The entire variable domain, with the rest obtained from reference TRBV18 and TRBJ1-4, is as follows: NAGVMQNPRHLVRRRGQEARLRCSPMKGHSHVYWYRQLPEEGLKFMVYLQKENIIDESGMPKERFSAEFPKEGPSILRIQQVVRGDSAAYFCASSPAGQREKLFFGSGTQLSVL.

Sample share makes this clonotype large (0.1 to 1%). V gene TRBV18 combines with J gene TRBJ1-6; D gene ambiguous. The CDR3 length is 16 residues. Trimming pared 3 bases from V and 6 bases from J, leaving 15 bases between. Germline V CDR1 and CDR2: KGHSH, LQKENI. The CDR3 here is CASSPATPYGNSPLHF. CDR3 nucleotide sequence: TGTGCCAGCTCACCGGCGACTCCCTATGGTAATTCACCCCTCCACTTT.

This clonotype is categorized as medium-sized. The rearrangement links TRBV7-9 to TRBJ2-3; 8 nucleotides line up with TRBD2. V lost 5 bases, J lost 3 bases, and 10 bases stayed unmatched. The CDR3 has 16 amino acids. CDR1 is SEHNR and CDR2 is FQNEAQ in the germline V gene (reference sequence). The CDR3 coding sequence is TGTGCCAGCAGCGTTACCGGGACTAGAGGGACAGATACGCAGTATTTT. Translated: CASSVTGTRGTDTQYF.

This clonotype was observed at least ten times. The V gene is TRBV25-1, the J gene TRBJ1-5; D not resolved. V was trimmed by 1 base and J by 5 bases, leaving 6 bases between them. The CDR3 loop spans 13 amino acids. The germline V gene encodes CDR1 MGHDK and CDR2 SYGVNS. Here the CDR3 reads CASSEFGDQPQHF. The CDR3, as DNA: TGTGCCAGCAGTGAATTTGGGGATCAGCCCCAGCATTTT.

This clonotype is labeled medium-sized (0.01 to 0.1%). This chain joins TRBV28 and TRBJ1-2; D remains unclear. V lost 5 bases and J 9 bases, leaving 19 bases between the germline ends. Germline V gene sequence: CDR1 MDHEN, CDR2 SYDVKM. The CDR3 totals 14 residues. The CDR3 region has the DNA TGTGCCAGCAGTCCTATACGGGAGGCCGTCAGCTACACCTTC. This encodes CASSPIREAVSYTF.

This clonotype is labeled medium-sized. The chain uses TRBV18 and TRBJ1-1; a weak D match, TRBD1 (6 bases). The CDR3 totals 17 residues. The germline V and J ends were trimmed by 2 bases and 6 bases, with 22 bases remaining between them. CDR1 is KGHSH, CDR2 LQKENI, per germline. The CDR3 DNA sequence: TGTGCCAGCTCACCAGGGGCCGCTACAACAGGGTGGGCTGAAGCTTTCTTT. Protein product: CASSPGAATTGWAEAFF.

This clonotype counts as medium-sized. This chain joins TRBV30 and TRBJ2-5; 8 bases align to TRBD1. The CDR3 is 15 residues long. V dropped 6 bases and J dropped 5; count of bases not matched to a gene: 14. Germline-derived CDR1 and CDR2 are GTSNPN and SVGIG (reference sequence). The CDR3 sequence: CACLSGQGSGETQYF. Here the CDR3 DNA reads TGTGCCTGTCTCTCCGGACAGGGAAGTGGGGAGACCCAGTACTTC.

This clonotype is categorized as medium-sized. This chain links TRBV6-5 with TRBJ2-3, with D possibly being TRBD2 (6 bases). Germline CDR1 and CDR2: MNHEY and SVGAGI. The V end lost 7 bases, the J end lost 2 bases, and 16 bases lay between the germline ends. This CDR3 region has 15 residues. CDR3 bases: TGTGCCAGCACCGTGCGGGACCCGAACACAGATACGCAGTATTTT. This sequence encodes CASTVRDPNTDTQYF.

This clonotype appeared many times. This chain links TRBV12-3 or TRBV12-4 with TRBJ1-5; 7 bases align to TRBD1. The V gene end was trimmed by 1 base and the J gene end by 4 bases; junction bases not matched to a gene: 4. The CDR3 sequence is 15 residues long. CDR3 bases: TGTGCCAGCAGTTTAGGGACAGGATATAATCAGCCCCAGCATTTT. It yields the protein CASSLGTGYNQPQHF.

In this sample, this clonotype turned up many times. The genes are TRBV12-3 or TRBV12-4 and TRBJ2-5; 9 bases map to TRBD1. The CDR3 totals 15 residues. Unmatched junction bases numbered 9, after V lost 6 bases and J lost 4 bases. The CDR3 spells CASRPGTGLSETQYF. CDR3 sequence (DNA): TGTGCCAGCAGACCCGGGACAGGGTTATCAGAGACCCAGTACTTC.

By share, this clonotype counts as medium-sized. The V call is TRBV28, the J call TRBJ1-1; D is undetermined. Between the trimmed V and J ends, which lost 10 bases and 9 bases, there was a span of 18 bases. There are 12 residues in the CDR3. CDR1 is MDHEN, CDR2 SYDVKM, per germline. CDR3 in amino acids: CAILSGGSKAFF. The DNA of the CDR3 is TGTGCCATCTTATCAGGAGGATCGAAAGCTTTCTTT. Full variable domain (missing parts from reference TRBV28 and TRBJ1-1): DVKVTQSSRYLVKRTGEKVFLECVQDMDHENMFWYRQDPGLGLRLIYFSYDVKMKEKGDIPEGYSVSREKKERFSLILESASTNQTSMYLCAILSGGSKAFFGQGTRLTVV.

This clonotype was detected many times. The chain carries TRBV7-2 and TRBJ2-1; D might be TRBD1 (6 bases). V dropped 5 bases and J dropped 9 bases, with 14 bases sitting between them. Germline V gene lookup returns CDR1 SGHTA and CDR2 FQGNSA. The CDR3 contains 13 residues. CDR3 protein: CASSNQGTAEQFF. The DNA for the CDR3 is TGTGCCAGCAGCAATCAGGGGACGGCTGAGCAGTTCTTC.

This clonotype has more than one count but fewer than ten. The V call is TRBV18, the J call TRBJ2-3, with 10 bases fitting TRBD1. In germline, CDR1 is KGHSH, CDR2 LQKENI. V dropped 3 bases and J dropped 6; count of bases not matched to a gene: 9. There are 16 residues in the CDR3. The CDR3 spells CASSPGTGVRSDTQYF. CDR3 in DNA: TGTGCCAGCTCACCTGGGACAGGGGTTCGGTCTGATACGCAGTATTTT. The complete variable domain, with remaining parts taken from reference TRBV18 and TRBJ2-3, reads NAGVMQNPRHLVRRRGQEARLRCSPMKGHSHVYWYRQLPEEGLKFMVYLQKENIIDESGMPKERFSAEFPKEGPSILRIQQVVRGDSAAYFCASSPGTGVRSDTQYFGPGTRLTVL.